This entry describes one T cell receptor (beta chain). A split of CD4+ cells into CD45RA+ naive and CD45RA-negative memory subsets was performed. Investigators spread the genomic DNA of each subset evenly over several immunoSEQ plates. The assay was immunoSEQ multiplex PCR, and TCRdb's table has in-frame clones only and misses some. The data contain about 990,000 clones, about 80% of them singletons. This sample was included in a study of shared clonotypes between healthy human individuals. Sequencing was done on a sample of memory CD4+ T cells from PBMCs. Sample subset: CD45RA-negative fraction. The TCR sequence derives from a man younger than 35 in good health. Some clones in this sample may be carry-over from other donors' samples.

CDR3 bases: TGCGCCAGCAGCCAGGACAGGGGTAACGGGGAGCTGTTTTTT. It codes for CASSQDRGNGELFF. This chain connects TRBV5-1 to TRBJ2-2, with 9 bases lining up with TRBD1. V dropped 4 bases and J dropped 7; count of bases not matched to a gene: 5. Per the germline V gene, CDR1 is SGHRS and CDR2 is YFSETQ. The length of the CDR3 is 14 residues.